A selection of T cell receptor beta chains follows, all from one sample in a study of control samples from healthy donors and cancer patients. TCRdb keeps only in-frame clones here, not all; method: immunoSEQ multiplex PCR. The sample has 140,000 to 150,000 clones, approximately 92% seen once. Sequencing input: blood. All receptors come from a man aged 25 to 45 in good health. Each CDR3 is given with its conserved first and last residue. Fields, in order: clone size, V gene, D gene, J gene, CDR3 protein, CDR3 DNA. The D gene is left open where the match is weak. A row's size may be missing; if present it is once, few, many or a size class.

.	TRBV7-3	.	TRBJ2-6	CASSLNTGPGANVLTF	TGTGCCAGCAGCTTAAATACAGGACCGGGGGCCAACGTCCTGACTTTC
.	TRBV28	TRBD1	TRBJ1-1	CASSIPGQGTEAFF	TGTGCCAGCAGTATTCCGGGACAGGGGACTGAAGCTTTCTTT
.	TRBV24-1	.	TRBJ1-1	CATQQGWDTEAFF	TGTGCCACCCAACAGGGTTGGGACACTGAAGCTTTCTTT
.	TRBV5-1	.	TRBJ1-1	CASSFGTFGTEAFF	TGCGCCAGCAGCTTTGGGACGTTTGGGACTGAAGCTTTCTTT
.	TRBV19	TRBD2	TRBJ2-1	CASSIDAGTRYYNEQFF	TGTGCCAGTAGTATCGACGCCGGGACTAGGTATTACAATGAGCAGTTCTTC
.	TRBV3-1/TRBV3-2	.	TRBJ1-3	CASSPLRSGNTIYF	TGTGCCAGCAGTCCACTTCGCTCTGGAAACACCATATATTTT
once	TRBV19	.	TRBJ1-3	CASSISSSGNTIYF	TGTGCCAGTAGTATAAGCAGCTCTGGAAACACCATATATTTT
.	TRBV5-6	TRBD2	TRBJ2-3	CASSVRTSRVDTQYF	TGTGCCAGCAGCGTAAGGACTAGCAGGGTGGATACGCAGTATTTT
.	TRBV7-2	.	TRBJ1-1	CASSRRRNTEAFF	TGTGCCAGCAGCCGACGACGGAACACTGAAGCTTTCTTT
.	TRBV19	TRBD1	TRBJ2-5	CASPTRDRGETQYF	TGTGCCAGCCCAACTCGGGACAGGGGAGAGACCCAGTACTTC
once	TRBV7-8	.	TRBJ2-1	CASSLVTGPNFLHEQFF	TGTGCCAGCAGCTTAGTGACGGGCCCAAATTTTCTTCATGAGCAGTTCTTC